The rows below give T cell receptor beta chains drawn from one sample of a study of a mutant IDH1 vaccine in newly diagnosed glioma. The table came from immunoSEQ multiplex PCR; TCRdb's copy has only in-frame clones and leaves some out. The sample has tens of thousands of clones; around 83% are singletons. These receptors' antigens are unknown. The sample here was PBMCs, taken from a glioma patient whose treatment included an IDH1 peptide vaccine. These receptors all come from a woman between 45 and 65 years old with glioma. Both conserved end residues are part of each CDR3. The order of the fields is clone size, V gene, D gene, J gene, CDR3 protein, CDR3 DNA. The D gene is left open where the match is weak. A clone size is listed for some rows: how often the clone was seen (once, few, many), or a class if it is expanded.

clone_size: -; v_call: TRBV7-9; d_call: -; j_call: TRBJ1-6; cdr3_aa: CASSLGSGPTSPLHF; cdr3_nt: TGTGCCAGCAGCCTGGGTTCGGGCCCAACGTCACCCCTCCACTTT
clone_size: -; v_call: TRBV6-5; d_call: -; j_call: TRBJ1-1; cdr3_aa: CASRLPDSEAFF; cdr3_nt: TGTGCCAGCAGGCTGCCGGACAGCGAAGCTTTCTTT
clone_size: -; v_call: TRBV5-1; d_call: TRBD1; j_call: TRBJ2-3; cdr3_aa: CASSPGQGSTDTQYF; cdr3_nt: TGCGCCAGCAGCCCGGGACAGGGGAGCACAGATACGCAGTATTTT
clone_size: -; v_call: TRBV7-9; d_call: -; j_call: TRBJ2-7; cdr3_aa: CASSFSGTYEQYF; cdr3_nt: TGTGCCAGCAGCTTCTCAGGGACCTACGAGCAGTACTTC
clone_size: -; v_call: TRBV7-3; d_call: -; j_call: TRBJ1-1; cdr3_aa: CASSLTGRTEAFF; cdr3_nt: TGTGCCAGCAGCTTAACCGGTAGGACTGAAGCTTTCTTT
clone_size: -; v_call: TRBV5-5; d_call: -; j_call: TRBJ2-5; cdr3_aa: CASSARGGFQETQYF; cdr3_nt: TGTGCCAGCAGCGCAAGGGGCGGGTTTCAAGAGACCCAGTACTTC
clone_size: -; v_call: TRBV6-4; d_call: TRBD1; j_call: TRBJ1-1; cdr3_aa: CASRATGETEAFF; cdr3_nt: TGTGCCAGCAGGGCAACAGGGGAAACTGAAGCTTTCTTT
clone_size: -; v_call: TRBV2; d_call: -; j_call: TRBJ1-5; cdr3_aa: CASSGVRDQPQHF; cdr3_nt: TGTGCCAGCAGTGGGGTCAGGGATCAGCCCCAGCATTTT
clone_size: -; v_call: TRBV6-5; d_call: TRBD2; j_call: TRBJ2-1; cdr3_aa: CASSYSAGGPDEQFF; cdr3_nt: TGTGCCAGCAGTTACAGCGCGGGGGGGCCTGATGAGCAGTTCTTC
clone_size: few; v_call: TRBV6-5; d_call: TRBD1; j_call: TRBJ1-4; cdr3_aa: CASSSGGMDEKLFF; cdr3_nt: TGTGCCAGCAGCTCAGGGGGGATGGATGAAAAACTGTTTTTT
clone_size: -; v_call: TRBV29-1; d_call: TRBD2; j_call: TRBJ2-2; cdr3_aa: CSVPSAGGDTGELFF; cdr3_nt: TGCAGCGTTCCGAGCGCGGGGGGCGACACCGGGGAGCTGTTTTTT
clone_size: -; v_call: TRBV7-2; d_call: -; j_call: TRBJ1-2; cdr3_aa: CASSLSGINYGYTF; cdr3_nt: TGTGCCAGCAGCTTATCAGGGATTAACTATGGCTACACCTTC
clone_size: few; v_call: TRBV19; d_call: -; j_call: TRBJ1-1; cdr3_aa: CASRTAPRHRAFF; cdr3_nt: TGTGCCAGTAGAACTGCCCCGAGGCATCGGGCTTTCTTT
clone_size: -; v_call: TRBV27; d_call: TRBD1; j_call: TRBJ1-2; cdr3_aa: CASSFRGTAINYGYTF; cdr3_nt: TGTGCCAGCAGTTTCCGGGGGACAGCGATTAACTATGGCTACACCTTC
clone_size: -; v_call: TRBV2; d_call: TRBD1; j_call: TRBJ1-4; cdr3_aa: CASRVQGGHEKLFF; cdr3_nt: TGTGCCAGCAGGGTACAGGGGGGACATGAAAAACTGTTTTTT
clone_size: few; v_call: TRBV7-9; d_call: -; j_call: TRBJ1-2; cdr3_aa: CASSYGSDSRGYTF; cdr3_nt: TGTGCCAGCAGCTATGGGTCGGACAGTCGAGGCTACACCTTC
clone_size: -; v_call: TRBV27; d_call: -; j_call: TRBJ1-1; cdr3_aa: CASSLNIWEMNTEAFF; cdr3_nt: TGTGCCAGCAGCCTAAATATCTGGGAAATGAACACTGAAGCTTTCTTT
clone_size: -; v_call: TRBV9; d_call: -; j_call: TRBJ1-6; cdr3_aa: CASSNSDGTSFNRGSPLHF; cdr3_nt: TGTGCCAGCAGTAACTCGGACGGAACCTCGTTTAATAGGGGTTCACCCCTCCACTTT
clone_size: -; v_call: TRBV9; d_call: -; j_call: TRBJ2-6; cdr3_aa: CASLRANVLTF; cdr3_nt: TGTGCCAGCCTCAGGGCCAACGTCCTGACTTTC
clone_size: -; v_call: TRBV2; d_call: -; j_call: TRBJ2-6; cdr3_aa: CASIKGGLSSGANVLTF; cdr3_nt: TGTGCCAGCATCAAAGGTGGTCTTTCCTCTGGGGCCAACGTCCTGACTTTC